This T cell receptor beta chain was recorded in a study of blood T cell repertoires in COVID-19. The overall study: Acute and convalescent COVID-19 samples came from the United States, Italy and Spain. Sources were T cells, B-cell-depleted T cells, or PBMCs; the material itself was cDNA or gDNA.

Authors' analysis steps: Researchers report that nucleated cell counts were estimated from reference gene primer amplification. Sequencing was performed with immunoSEQ multiplex PCR; in TCRdb, only in-frame clones are kept and a portion is missing. The V and J calls and clone size were taken over from that table, and D and trimming were inferred from the DNA. This table has over 300,000 clones, 89% appearing once. Germline loops: CDR1 SQVTM, CDR2 ANQGSEA. The CDR3 totals 14 residues. Between the trimmed V and J ends, which lost 6 bases and 10 bases, there was a span of 24 bases. This TCR was recovered from a man aged 18 to 30 who had recovered from COVID-19. V usage is TRBV29-1 and J usage is TRBJ1-1; D unresolved. The sample comprised peripheral blood. The CDR3 bases are TGCAGCGTATTATCCGATAGGGAGCGAGGCGCAGCTTTCTTT. The encoded protein is CSVLSDRERGAAFF.